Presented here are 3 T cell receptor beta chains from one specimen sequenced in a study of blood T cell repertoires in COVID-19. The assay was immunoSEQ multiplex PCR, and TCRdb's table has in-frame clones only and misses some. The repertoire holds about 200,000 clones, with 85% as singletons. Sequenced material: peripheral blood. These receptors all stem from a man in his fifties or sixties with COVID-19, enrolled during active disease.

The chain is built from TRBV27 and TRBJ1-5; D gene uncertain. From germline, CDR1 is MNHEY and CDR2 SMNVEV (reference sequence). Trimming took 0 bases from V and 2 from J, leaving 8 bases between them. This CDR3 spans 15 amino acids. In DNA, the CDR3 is TGTGCCAGCAGTTTATCGAGGTTGGGCAATCAGCCCCAGCATTTT. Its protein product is CASSLSRLGNQPQHF.

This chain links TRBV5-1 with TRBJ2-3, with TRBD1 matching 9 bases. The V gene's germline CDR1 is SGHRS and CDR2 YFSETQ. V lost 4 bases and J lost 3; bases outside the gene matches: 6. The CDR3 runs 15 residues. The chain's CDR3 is CASSNGQGLTDTQYF. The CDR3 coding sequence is TGCGCCAGCAGCAACGGACAGGGGTTAACAGATACGCAGTATTTT.

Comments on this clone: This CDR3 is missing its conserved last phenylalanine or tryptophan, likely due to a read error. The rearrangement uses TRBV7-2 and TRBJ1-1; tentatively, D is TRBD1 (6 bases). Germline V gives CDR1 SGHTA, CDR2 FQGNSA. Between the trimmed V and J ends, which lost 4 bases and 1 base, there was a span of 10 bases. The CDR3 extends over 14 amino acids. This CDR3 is CASSSGTPNTEAFL. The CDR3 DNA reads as TGTGCCAGCAGCTCCGGGACACCGAACACTGAAGCTTTCCTT.